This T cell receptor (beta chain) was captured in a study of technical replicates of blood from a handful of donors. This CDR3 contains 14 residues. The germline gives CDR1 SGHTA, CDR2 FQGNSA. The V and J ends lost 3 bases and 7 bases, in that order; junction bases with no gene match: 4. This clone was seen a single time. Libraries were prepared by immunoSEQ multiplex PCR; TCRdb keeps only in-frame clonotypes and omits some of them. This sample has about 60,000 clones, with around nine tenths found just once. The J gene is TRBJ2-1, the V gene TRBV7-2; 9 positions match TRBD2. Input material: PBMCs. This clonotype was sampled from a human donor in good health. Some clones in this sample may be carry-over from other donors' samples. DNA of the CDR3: TGTGCCAGCAGCTTTGGCGGGAGGGTAAATGAGCAGTTCTTC. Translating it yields CASSFGGRVNEQFF. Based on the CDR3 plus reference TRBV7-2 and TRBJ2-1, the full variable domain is GAGVSQSPSNKVTEKGKDVELRCDPISGHTALYWYRQSLGQGLEFLIYFQGNSAPDKSGLPSDRFSAERTGGSVSTLTIQRTQQEDSAVYLCASSFGGRVNEQFFGPGTRLTVL.